The rows below give T cell receptor beta chains drawn from one sample of a study of blood T cell repertoires in COVID-19. Repertoires were generated with immunoSEQ multiplex PCR, while TCRdb's copy carries only in-frame clones and drops some. This sample has roughly 180,000 clones, with approximately 85% found just once. The source material was peripheral blood. The receptors derive from a woman aged 45-59 years with COVID-19, enrolled during active disease. The CDR3 runs from the conserved cysteine through the conserved F or W. The order of the fields is J gene, D gene, clone size, V gene, CDR3 protein, CDR3 DNA. D genes are given only for firm matches. Clone size appears in some rows only: once, few, many, or a class for an expanded clone.

TRBJ1-1 - - TRBV15 CATSREEGTEAFF TGTGCCACCAGCAGAGAAGAGGGAACTGAAGCTTTCTTT
TRBJ2-3 TRBD2 few TRBV28 CASSLGGLASTDTQYF TGTGCCAGCAGTTTAGGGGGACTAGCCAGCACAGATACGCAGTATTTT
TRBJ1-4 TRBD1 - TRBV3-1/TRBV3-2 CASSQGDRALFF TGTGCCAGCAGCCAAGGGGACAGGGCACTGTTTTTT
TRBJ2-2 - - TRBV11-2 CASSFGNTGELFF TGTGCCAGCAGCTTTGGCAACACCGGGGAGCTGTTTTTT
TRBJ2-3 - - TRBV9 CASSPGDSTDTQYF TGTGCCAGCAGCCCGGGGGACAGCACAGATACGCAGTATTTT
TRBJ2-7 - once TRBV7-9 CASNRQPASSYEQYF TGTGCCAGCAACAGACAACCGGCAAGCTCCTACGAGCAGTACTTC
TRBJ1-5 - - TRBV27 CASSSYSGLNQPQHF TGTGCCAGCAGTTCATACTCGGGTCTCAATCAGCCCCAGCATTTT
TRBJ2-4 TRBD1 - TRBV29-1 CSVDRVGGGDIQYF TGCAGCGTTGATAGGGTAGGGGGCGGTGACATTCAGTACTTC
TRBJ1-2 - once TRBV19 CASSIHTARTNYGYTF TGTGCCAGTAGTATCCATACAGCTCGAACTAACTATGGCTACACCTTC
TRBJ2-7 - - TRBV20-1 CSFRLDSEQYF TGCAGTTTCCGCCTTGACAGCGAGCAGTACTTC
TRBJ2-7 TRBD1 many TRBV29-1 CSVGGTGGGEQYF TGCAGCGTTGGGGGGACAGGGGGCGGCGAGCAGTACTTC
TRBJ2-5 TRBD2 - TRBV30 CAWSRTSVSRTQYF TGTGCCTGGAGTAGGACTAGCGTCTCGAGGACCCAGTACTTC
TRBJ1-1 TRBD1 - TRBV9 CASSVTGESTEAFF TGTGCCAGCAGCGTGACAGGGGAGAGCACTGAAGCTTTCTTT
TRBJ1-6 TRBD1 - TRBV11-2 CASSLDRGPRNSPLHF TGTGCCAGCAGCCTAGACAGGGGTCCCAGGAATTCACCCCTCCACTTT
TRBJ1-1 - - TRBV5-4 CASSLAQMNTEAFF TGTGCCAGCAGCTTGGCACAGATGAACACTGAAGCTTTCTTT
TRBJ2-7 - - TRBV9 CASSVGTAVRDEQYF TGTGCCAGCAGCGTAGGGACAGCCGTTAGAGACGAGCAGTACTTC
TRBJ2-5 TRBD1 - TRBV7-9 CASSSLGQAQETQYF TGTGCCAGCAGCAGCCTCGGACAGGCCCAAGAGACCCAGTACTTC
TRBJ2-1 - - TRBV3-1/TRBV3-2 CASSQEKGPGLVNEQFF TGTGCCAGCAGCCAAGAAAAGGGGCCAGGGCTGGTGAATGAGCAGTTCTTC
TRBJ2-1 TRBD1 - TRBV15 CATSRRGQALRYNEQFF TGTGCCACCAGCAGGAGGGGACAGGCGCTACGCTACAATGAGCAGTTCTTC
TRBJ2-2 - - TRBV3-1/TRBV3-2 CASSQETKNTGELFF TGTGCCAGCAGCCAAGAGACAAAGAACACCGGGGAGCTGTTTTTT
TRBJ2-7 TRBD1 - TRBV15 CATSRRDRYYEQYF TGTGCCACCAGCAGAAGGGACAGATACTACGAGCAGTACTTC
TRBJ1-4 - - TRBV7-2 CASSPGSSTTKLFF TGTGCCAGCAGCCCGGGGTCGAGCACTACTAAACTGTTTTTT
TRBJ2-3 - - TRBV6-5 CASGLTDTQYF TGTGCCAGCGGACTCACAGATACGCAGTATTTT
TRBJ2-1 TRBD2 - TRBV5-5 CASSFGGAFLYEQFF TGTGCCAGCAGCTTCGGGGGGGCCTTTTTATATGAGCAGTTCTTC